Described below is a single TCR beta chain sequence and its context. Antigen unknown. PCR primers comprised 60 Vbeta and 13 Jbeta primers. Sequencing used immunoSEQ multiplex PCR; TCRdb keeps in-frame clones, though not all of them. The profile shows approximately 100,000 clones, around 59% of them singletons. Germline CDR1 SGHRS, CDR2 YFSETQ. After removal of 0 bases from V and 2 bases from J, the junction contained 3 bases not matched to a gene. The CDR3 is 16 residues long. Whereas donors were nominally healthy upon sampling, unrecorded immune exposures were probable. The entry originates in a study of cytomegalovirus exposure and HLA in healthy donors. Study-wide background: Most donors, just over 80% of some 400 genotyped, fell in the Caucasian-associated ancestry cluster. Study results and caveats: A previous analysis found most TCR beta V segments productive roughly 87% or roughly 30% of the time.

Sample: PBMCs. This rearrangement joins TRBV5-1 to TRBJ2-3; 10 nucleotides agree with TRBD2. This clonotype was obtained from a human donor in good health. The CDR3: CASSLELAGDTDTQYF. In DNA form, the CDR3 reads TGCGCCAGCAGCTTGGAGCTAGCGGGGGACACAGATACGCAGTATTTT. The variable domain in full, completed from reference TRBV5-1 and TRBJ2-3, reads KAGVTQTPRYLIKTRGQQVTLSCSPISGHRSVSWYQQTPGQGLQFLFEYFSETQRNKGNFPGRFSGRQFSNSRSEMNVSTLELGDSALYLCASSLELAGDTDTQYFGPGTRLTVL.